The 18 T cell receptor beta chains below all came from one sample that was sequenced in a study of blood T cell repertoires in COVID-19. This table comes from immunoSEQ multiplex PCR, and its TCRdb copy is limited to in-frame clones, with some not included. The top ten hold around 5.3% of the sample, which has nearly 95,000 clones, around 86% seen once. Specimen: peripheral blood. The receptors stem from an elderly woman with acute or convalescent COVID-19.

The chain couples TRBV5-1 to TRBJ2-5; the D is unclear. The germline V gene encodes CDR1 SGHRS and CDR2 YFSETQ. V was pared by 0 bases and J by 1 base, with 7 bases between. The CDR3 runs 14 residues. Here the CDR3 reads CASSLEDTQETQYF. CDR3 bases: TGCGCCAGCAGCTTGGAAGACACCCAAGAGACCCAGTACTTC.

This chain uses TRBV18 with TRBJ2-3; 8 positions match TRBD1. V was clipped by 1 base and J by 0 bases; unmatched bases: 9. Germline V gives CDR1 KGHSH, CDR2 LQKENI. CDR3 size: 18 residues. CDR3 amino acids: CASSPLSARTGSTDTQYF. The DNA of the CDR3 is TGTGCCAGCTCACCACTGTCCGCCCGGACAGGGAGCACAGATACGCAGTATTTT.

The CDR3 sequence: CASSPTGQGVSDTEAFF. Here the CDR3 DNA reads TGCGCCAGCAGCCCGACCGGACAGGGTGTATCTGACACTGAAGCTTTCTTT. The rearrangement uses TRBV5-1 and TRBJ1-1; 8 nucleotides line up with TRBD1. J gave up 3 bases and V 4 bases, and 14 bases lay outside the gene matches. The CDR3 totals 17 residues. The germline gives CDR1 SGHRS, CDR2 YFSETQ.

The rearrangement links TRBV5-4 to TRBJ2-5; D possibly corresponds to TRBD1 (6 bases). Germline V gives CDR1 SGHNT, CDR2 YYREEE (reference sequence). V was trimmed by 7 bases and J by 5 bases, leaving 15 bases between them. This CDR3 has 13 residues. CDR3: CASRVQGMETQYF. The CDR3 DNA reads as TGTGCCAGCCGCGTTCAGGGGATGGAGACCCAGTACTTC.

This clone was observed a single time. The J gene is TRBJ1-1, the V gene TRBV6-2 or TRBV6-3, with TRBD1 matching over 9 bases. V lost 4 bases to trimming and J lost 0 bases; unmatched junction nucleotides: 9. Germline V CDR1 and CDR2: MNHEY, SVGEGT. The length of the CDR3 is 17 residues. In nucleotides, the CDR3 is TGTGCCAGCAGTTTCGGGACAGGGAGAATGCTGAACACTGAAGCTTTCTTT. Amino acid sequence: CASSFGTGRMLNTEAFF.

This clone has just a few counts. The CDR3 DNA reads as TGTGCCAGCAGCTTGGCAGGGGACTATGGCTACACCTTC. Amino acids: CASSLAGDYGYTF. The chain links TRBV5-4 to TRBJ1-2, with D possibly being TRBD1 (6 bases). Looked up from germline, CDR1 is SGHNT and CDR2 is YYREEE (reference sequence). V was trimmed by 0 bases and J by 3 bases, leaving 6 bases between them. The length of the CDR3 is 13 residues.

The V and J genes are TRBV18 and TRBJ1-3; 10 nucleotides line up with TRBD1. Per the germline V gene, CDR1 is KGHSH and CDR2 is LQKENI. Unmatched junction bases numbered 7, after V lost 2 bases and J lost 0 bases. This CDR3 has 18 amino acids. The CDR3 nucleotides read TGTGCCAGCTCACCATTTCCGACAGGGGGCTACTCTGGAAACACCATATATTTT. The encoded protein is CASSPFPTGGYSGNTIYF.

The V and J genes are TRBV30 and TRBJ1-4, with 9 bases fitting TRBD1. Germline trimming cut 2 bases from V and 0 bases from J; bases unmatched to any gene: 4. CDR1 and CDR2 from the germline V gene are GTSNPN and SVGIG (reference sequence). This CDR3 spans 16 amino acids. The CDR3 region has the DNA TGTGCCTGGAGTTGGGGACAGGGAGCAACTAATGAAAAACTGTTTTTT. Protein sequence: CAWSWGQGATNEKLFF.

The chain combines TRBV5-1 with TRBJ2-2, with 8 positions matching TRBD2. The germline CDR1 and CDR2 sequences are SGHRS and YFSETQ. V lost 4 bases, J lost 5 bases, and 10 bases stayed unmatched. The CDR3 spans 16 residues. The CDR3 protein is CASSQGTGGPTGELFF. The CDR3 nucleotides are TGCGCCAGCAGCCAGGGGACGGGAGGGCCGACCGGGGAGCTGTTTTTT.

This sequence joins TRBV18 and TRBJ1-1; D uncertain. V lost 2 bases and J 2 bases, leaving 9 bases between the germline ends. Germline CDR1 KGHSH, CDR2 LQKENI. The CDR3 is 14 residues long. In nucleotides, the CDR3 is TGTGCCAGCTCACCAAGGACTCCTAACACTGAAGCTTTCTTT. It translates to CASSPRTPNTEAFF.

The rearrangement uses TRBV7-3 and TRBJ2-5, with D possibly TRBD1 on 5 matching bases. Deletions cut 3 bases from V and 4 bases from J, with 12 bases between. The germline V gene has CDR1 SGHTA and CDR2 FQGTGA. CDR3 length: 14 residues. The CDR3 DNA is TGTGCCAGCAGCTTGTGGGGCTCTCGAGAGACCCAGTACTTC. It translates to CASSLWGSRETQYF.

The chain uses TRBV12-3 or TRBV12-4 and TRBJ1-5; tentatively, D is TRBD1 (5 bases). V gave up 6 bases and J gave up 4 bases, with 10 bases separating them. The CDR3 spans 13 residues. The CDR3 here is CASSDSMNQPQHF. The DNA of the CDR3 is TGTGCCAGCAGCGACAGCATGAATCAGCCCCAGCATTTT.

CDR3 DNA: TGTGCCAGCAGCTTAATAAGAGAAGAGGAAAAACTGTTTTTT. Amino acid sequence: CASSLIREEEKLFF. The chain carries TRBV7-3 and TRBJ1-4, with D hard to call. The V end was cut by 1 base, the J end by 8 bases, with 11 bases between. The CDR3 loop spans 14 amino acids. Per the germline V gene, CDR1 is SGHTA and CDR2 is FQGTGA.

The genes are TRBV9 and TRBJ2-2; 9 positions agree with TRBD1. V shed 1 base, J shed 3 bases, and the junction held 13 bases outside the gene matches. This CDR3 has 19 amino acids. Germline assignment: CDR1 SGDLS and CDR2 YYNGEE. The CDR3 sequence: CASSVSIPEQGAYTGELFF. The DNA of the CDR3 is TGTGCCAGCAGCGTATCAATTCCCGAACAGGGGGCTTACACCGGGGAGCTGTTTTTT.

The rearrangement joins TRBV6-1 to TRBJ1-5; the D gene is possibly TRBD1 (5 bases). Germline assignment: CDR1 MNHNS and CDR2 SASEGT. The CDR3 consists of 15 residues. The V end was cut by 0 bases, the J end by 11 bases, with 17 bases between. For the CDR3, the DNA is TGTGCCAGCAGTGAAGCGCGTCGGGGCGGGGTGGCCCAGCATTTT. Translated: CASSEARRGGVAQHF.

This chain joins TRBV15 and TRBJ1-2, with TRBD1 as a possible D gene (6 bases). Germline V gives CDR1 LNHNV, CDR2 YYDKDF (reference sequence). V gave up 0 bases and J gave up 4 bases, with 9 bases separating them. The CDR3 extends over 14 amino acids. The CDR3 region has the DNA TGTGCCACCAGCAGAGAAACAGGGAGCTATGGCTACACCTTC. Translating it yields CATSRETGSYGYTF.

CDR3 amino acids: CASAGSTGELFF. In nucleotides, the CDR3 is TGTGCCAGCGCGGGAAGTACCGGGGAGCTGTTTTTT. The chain has TRBV25-1 and TRBJ2-2; perhaps TRBD2 as D (6 bases). The germline V and J ends were trimmed by 8 bases and 5 bases, with 9 bases remaining between them. This CDR3 is built from 12 residues. Per the germline V gene, CDR1 is MGHDK and CDR2 is SYGVNS.

V is TRBV12-3 or TRBV12-4 and J is TRBJ2-1; D remains ambiguous. This CDR3 region has 11 residues. Trimming removed 2 bases from V and 7 bases from J, with 3 bases in between. The CDR3 DNA reads TGTGCCAGCAGTTTATATAATGAGCAGTTCTTC. The encoded protein is CASSLYNEQFF.